The next 3 T cell receptor beta chains were all read from a single sample in a study of T cells in Graves' hyperthyroidism and ophthalmopathy. Regions amplified from RNA transcripts were the TCR beta CDR3 regions. The HTBI primer set served for first-round RT-PCR of the TCR CDR3. TCRdb used MiXCR to reprocess the multiplex PCR reads, holding one entry per CDR3 protein. The sample yields fewer than 800,000 distinct CDR3 sequences, around 17% seen once. Sequenced material: blood. Every receptor here comes from a man aged 18 to 29 with Graves' hyperthyroidism.

The chain couples TRBV7-9 to TRBJ2-1; no reliable D call. With 3 bases removed from V and 4 bases from J, the gap between germline ends came to 10 bases. CDR3 length: 14 residues. The germline CDR1 and CDR2 sequences are SEHNR and FQNEAQ (reference sequence). The CDR3 loop is CASSLYSPYNEQFF. CDR3 DNA sequence: TGTGCCAGCAGCTTGTACAGCCCTTACAATGAGCAGTTCTTC.

This clonotype was observed a handful of times. This sequence joins TRBV12-3 or TRBV12-4 and TRBJ1-1, with a tentative D call TRBD1 (5 bases). This CDR3 is built from 14 residues. V was trimmed by 0 bases and J by 7 bases, leaving 12 bases between them. The CDR3 DNA reads TGTGCCAGCAGTTTAGCAGGGGACGGGGGTGAAGCTTTCTTT. This gives the protein CASSLAGDGGEAFF.

V usage is TRBV19 and J usage is TRBJ2-3; D not certain. The CDR3 is made up of 13 amino acids. Trimming removed 4 bases at V and 8 bases at J, with 13 bases between. Germline V gene data show CDR1 as LNHDA and CDR2 as SQIVND (reference sequence). CDR3 in DNA: TGTGCCAGTAGTACCCGACTCGGTATTACGCAGTATTTT. Translated, it gives CASSTRLGITQYF.